This TCR beta chain appears in the sequencing data of a study of T cells after yellow fever vaccination. Study-wide context: When fractions had low cell numbers, they were prepared with SMART-Seq v4 Ultra Low Input.

It was through 5'RACE template switching that TCR cDNA was made, with a universal primer site and UMIs added. TCRdb passed the 5' RACE reads through MiXCR, listing each CDR3 protein once. The sample gives about 550,000 distinct CDR3 sequences, roughly a fifth of which show up once; 14% is in the top ten. Whole-study results and caveats: A weaker secondary response peaked on day 5, the primary on day 15.

As concerns this clonotype: Its antigen is unidentified.

The sequencing used PBMCs, collected 15 days after the yellow fever booster vaccination. This receptor was obtained from a man aged 25 to 45 who received the YFV17D yellow fever vaccine.

The CDR3 reads CSVVSYEKLFF. DNA of the CDR3: TGCAGCGTTGTTTCGTATGAAAAACTGTTTTTT. The chain links TRBV29-1 to TRBJ1-4; D ambiguous. The V gene lost 4 bases and the J gene lost 6 bases, with 6 bases spanning the gap. CDR3 size: 11 residues. The germline V gene encodes CDR1 SQVTM and CDR2 ANQGSEA.